Below, 8 T cell receptor beta chains from the same sample are listed, as sequenced in a study of identical twins. TCRdb re-called the 5' RACE reads through MiXCR, storing one row per CDR3 protein. The sample consists of hundreds of thousands of distinct CDR3 sequences, about 7.1% of them appearing once. Another study also made use of these data, one on yellow fever vaccine responses in identical twins.

Specimen: PBMCs. The receptors stem from a woman aged 18-30 years in good health.

This clonotype was seen a handful of times. V is TRBV10-3 and J is TRBJ2-7; 8 bases are shared with TRBD2. The CDR3 consists of 15 residues. The germline CDR1 and CDR2 sequences are ENHRY and SYGVKD. Trimming removed 0 bases from V and 2 bases from J; junction bases left unmatched: 3. CDR3 DNA sequence: TGTGCCATCAGTGAGTCTACAGCGGGGGCCTACGAGCAGTACGTC. This translates into CAISESTAGAYEQYV.

This clonotype was observed many times. This chain uses TRBV12-3 or TRBV12-4 with TRBJ2-1; 7 bases are a match to TRBD2. The CDR3 has 14 residues. V lost 6 bases and J lost 7; bases outside the gene matches: 9. CDR3 coding DNA: TGTGCCAGCAGCCGGTGGCTAGCGGATAATGAGCAGTTCTTC. This gives the protein CASSRWLADNEQFF.

In its sample, this clonotype was seen many times. The V and J genes are TRBV2 and TRBJ2-5; D remains unclear. This CDR3 spans 14 amino acids. Trimming shortened V by 2 bases and J by 2 bases, and 9 bases separated the two germline ends. Germline CDR1 is SNHLY and CDR2 is FYNNEI. CDR3 residues: CASSENGRQETQYF. In DNA, the CDR3 is TGTGCCAGCAGTGAAAACGGGCGGCAAGAGACCCAGTACTTC.

The chain has TRBV12-3 or TRBV12-4 and TRBJ2-1, with D perhaps matching TRBD1 (5 bases). The CDR3 is 11 residues long. Trimming took 7 bases from V and 10 from J, leaving 11 bases between them. CDR3 sequence: CASTTKGEQFF. The CDR3 DNA is TGTGCCAGCACCACCAAGGGGGAGCAGTTCTTC.

The rearrangement links TRBV5-1 to TRBJ2-5; tentatively, D is TRBD1 or TRBD2 (6 bases each). Trimming removed 7 bases at V and 4 bases at J, with 17 bases between. The CDR3 sequence is 14 residues long. Looked up from germline, CDR1 is SGHRS and CDR2 is YFSETQ. The CDR3 reads CASAPPGARETQYF. The CDR3 region has the DNA TGCGCCAGCGCCCCACCGGGGGCGAGAGAGACCCAGTACTTC.

This clonotype came up many times. V is TRBV4-1 and J is TRBJ2-2, with 7 positions matching TRBD1. V was pared by 2 bases and J by 6 bases, with 6 bases of the junction left unmatched. The CDR3 extends over 15 amino acids. Germline V gives CDR1 MGHRA, CDR2 YSYEKL. CDR3 in amino acids: CASSQPQGRSGELFF. Written as DNA, the CDR3 is TGCGCCAGCAGCCAACCACAGGGGCGCTCCGGGGAGCTGTTTTTT.

This clonotype appeared a few times. The chain couples TRBV29-1 to TRBJ1-1; D not resolved. CDR1 is SQVTM and CDR2 is ANQGSEA in the germline V gene. Trimming cost V 2 bases and J 4 bases, with 8 bases left between them. This CDR3 region has 12 residues. In DNA, the CDR3 is TGCAGCGTTGAACAGAGGATCACTGAAGCTTTCTTT. This gives the protein CSVEQRITEAFF.

In its sample, this clonotype was seen a few times. The gene calls are TRBV4-1 and TRBJ2-1; 10 bases are shared with TRBD1. This CDR3 region has 20 residues. Germline V gene sequence: CDR1 MGHRA, CDR2 YSYEKL. V lost 3 bases to trimming and J lost 0 bases; unmatched junction nucleotides: 14. CDR3 DNA: TGCGCCAGCAGCCAGCCCACGGGACAGGGGCAGTCAGCCTCCTACAATGAGCAGTTCTTC. Encoded protein: CASSQPTGQGQSASYNEQFF.